These T cell receptor beta chains were read from a single sample in a study of post-analysis software for immune sequencing data. TCRdb re-called the PCR reads with MiXCR, one entry per CDR3 protein. The table includes hundreds of thousands of distinct CDR3 sequences, approximately 53% detected once. Sequencing input: blood. Source of these receptors: a girl aged 5-17 years with multiple sclerosis. The CDR3 runs from the conserved cysteine through the conserved F or W. The order of the fields is D gene, clone size, J gene, V gene, CDR3 DNA, CDR3 protein. The D gene is left open where the match is weak. The size of a clone is reported for some rows only, either as once, few or many, or as a class for expanded clones.

>NA|NA|TRBJ2-7|TRBV25-1
TGTGCCAGCAGTGACCCAGGACGGGCCTACGAGCAGTACTTC
CASSDPGRAYEQYF
>NA|NA|TRBJ2-7|TRBV27
TGTGCCAGCAGCCTGTCCTTGAGACAGACGACCTACGAGCAGTACTTC
CASSLSLRQTTYEQYF
>NA|NA|TRBJ2-7|TRBV18
TGTGCCAGCTCATCCTTTGGACAAACCTACGAGCAGTACTTC
CASSSFGQTYEQYF
>NA|once|TRBJ1-2|TRBV12-3/TRBV12-4
TGTGCCAGCAGTTTACCCCATCTGGGAGGGGATGGCTACACCTTC
CASSLPHLGGDGYTF
>NA|few|TRBJ1-2|TRBV7-2
TGTGCCAGCAGCTTATTGGCCCCGAGGGACTATGGCTACACCTTC
CASSLLAPRDYGYTF
>TRBD2|NA|TRBJ2-1|TRBV10-2
TGCGCCAGCAGTGAGTCCCTAGCGGTCCCAATGGAGCAGTTCTTC
CASSESLAVPMEQFF
>NA|NA|TRBJ2-7|TRBV21-1
TGTGCCAGCAGCACACCGAGACGAGTATCCTACGAGCAGTACTTC
CASSTPRRVSYEQYF
>NA|NA|TRBJ2-3|TRBV5-1
TGCGCCAGCAGCTGGGGTGGCAGATCGTCAGATACGCAGTATTTT
CASSWGGRSSDTQYF
>TRBD2|NA|TRBJ2-1|TRBV11-3
TGTGCCAGCAGCCCCTATAGCGGGAGTTTTAACAATGAGCAGTTCTTC
CASSPYSGSFNNEQFF
>TRBD2|NA|TRBJ2-1|TRBV20-1
TGCAGTGCCTCTAGCGGGATAAGGTCCTACAATGAGCAGTTCTTC
CSASSGIRSYNEQFF
>NA|once|TRBJ1-5|TRBV7-2
TGTGCCAGCAGCTCCCGGTGGGGGGTTCGGCAGCCCCAGCATTTT
CASSSRWGVRQPQHF
>TRBD1|NA|TRBJ1-6|TRBV18
TGTGCCAGCTCACCTTCGATCGGGACAGGGGATGGTTCACCCCTCCACTTT
CASSPSIGTGDGSPLHF
>NA|NA|TRBJ2-7|TRBV5-1
TGCGCCAGCAGCTTGGCAGGGAGGATTTCCTACGAGCAGTACTTC
CASSLAGRISYEQYF
>NA|NA|TRBJ2-3|TRBV29-1
TGCAGCGGGCACAGGTCCGATACGCAGTATTTT
CSGHRSDTQYF
>NA|few|TRBJ1-1|TRBV20-1
TGCAGTGCTAGCAGGGTGTGGAACACTGAAGCTTTCTTT
CSASRVWNTEAFF
>TRBD1|NA|TRBJ1-1|TRBV2
TGTGCCAGCAGGGAAAGAGCAGGGGGCACTGAAGCTTTCTTT
CASRERAGGTEAFF
>NA|few|TRBJ1-2|TRBV29-1
TGCAGCGTTGAAGTTATGGAGGAAGGGGACTATGGCTACACCTTC
CSVEVMEEGDYGYTF
>TRBD2|NA|TRBJ2-7|TRBV12-3/TRBV12-4
TGTGCCAGCAGCCAACCCCCTCGGGAGGACGAGCAGTACTTC
CASSQPPREDEQYF
>NA|NA|TRBJ2-5|TRBV7-9
TGTGCCAGCAGCTTAATCGGCAGCCAAGAGACCCAGTACTTC
CASSLIGSQETQYF
>NA|once|TRBJ2-7|TRBV20-1
TGCAGTGCTAGAGATCGGGACGGCCGCTACGAGCAGTACTTC
CSARDRDGRYEQYF
>NA|few|TRBJ2-5|TRBV6-1
TGTGCCAGCAGTGTCGGGACCCAACATGGAGAGACCCAGTACTTC
CASSVGTQHGETQYF
>NA|few|TRBJ2-3|TRBV4-1
TGCGCCAGCAGCCAAGAGGGTGCGGTGATATTCACAGATACGCAGTATTTT
CASSQEGAVIFTDTQYF
>NA|NA|TRBJ2-3|TRBV29-1
TGCAGCGTTGGGAGCAGGGTCCCAGATACGCAGTATTTT
CSVGSRVPDTQYF
>NA|NA|TRBJ1-4|TRBV30
TGTGCCTGGAAAGGGGACTCCTATCGAGAAAAACTGTTTTTT
CAWKGDSYREKLFF
>TRBD1|NA|TRBJ1-1|TRBV29-1
TGCAGCGTTGAAGGGACAGGGAAGGACACTGAAGCTTTCTTT
CSVEGTGKDTEAFF
>NA|few|TRBJ2-5|TRBV20-1
TGCAGTGCTAGCCAATTCCTAGCGAAAGAGACCCAGTACTTC
CSASQFLAKETQYF
>NA|few|TRBJ1-2|TRBV7-2
TGTGCCAGCAGCTTAGCGGGAAAGGGTACGGCGGGCGGCTACACCTTC
CASSLAGKGTAGGYTF
>NA|few|TRBJ2-3|TRBV20-1
TGCAGTGCTAGAGAGCAGAGGGCCTTCACAGATACGCAGTATTTT
CSAREQRAFTDTQYF
>TRBD1|NA|TRBJ2-7|TRBV11-2
TGTGCCAGCAGCTCCCCCGACAGGGCGGAATACGAGCAGTACTTC
CASSSPDRAEYEQYF
>NA|NA|TRBJ1-1|TRBV7-3
TGTGCCAGCAGCTCCCTCGGTGGAGAGAGCACTGAAGCTTTCTTT
CASSSLGGESTEAFF
>TRBD2|few|TRBJ2-3|TRBV11-2
TGTGCCAGCAGCTTAGGCCCGAATCAGGCGGGGGTAACAGATACGCAGTATTTT
CASSLGPNQAGVTDTQYF
>TRBD2|NA|TRBJ2-7|TRBV6-6
TGTGCCAGCTGTAGCGGGAGTCGGTCCTACGAGCAGTACTTC
CASCSGSRSYEQYF
>NA|NA|TRBJ2-7|TRBV7-2
TGTGCCAGCAGCTTAGGGGACGGGGGAGCCAGGGGCGAGCAGTACTTC
CASSLGDGGARGEQYF
>NA|few|TRBJ1-1|TRBV12-3/TRBV12-4
TGTGCCAGCTCACTTGAGGGGATGAACACTGAAGCTTTCTTT
CASSLEGMNTEAFF
>NA|NA|TRBJ2-7|TRBV5-1
TGCGCCAGCAGCTTTGGTGGGACCACCGCGACCTTTTACGAGCAGTACTTC
CASSFGGTTATFYEQYF
>TRBD2|few|TRBJ2-7|TRBV3-1
TGTGCCAGCAGCCATGGGGGACTAGCGGGAGGAAACGAGCAGTACTTC
CASSHGGLAGGNEQYF
>TRBD2|few|TRBJ2-4|TRBV6-6
TGTGCCAGCAGGGAACTAGCGGGTCCCCTAGCCAAAAACATTCAGTACTTC
CASRELAGPLAKNIQYF
>TRBD1|NA|TRBJ1-6|TRBV20-1
TGCAGTGCTAGGAGGGGGACAGGGTTCGGTAATTCACCCCTCCACTTT
CSARRGTGFGNSPLHF
>NA|NA|TRBJ1-4|TRBV11-2
TGTGCCAGCAGCTACGACAGAGGGGGGGAAAAACTGTTTTTT
CASSYDRGGEKLFF
>NA|few|TRBJ2-3|TRBV7-3
TGTGCCAGCCGGCGCGGGGGCACAGATACGCAGTATTTT
CASRRGGTDTQYF